These T cell receptor beta chains were read from a single sample in a study of T cell responses to AZD1222 COVID-19 vaccine. Assay: immunoSEQ multiplex PCR; the TCRdb copy retains only in-frame clones and omits some. The data contain some 150,000 clones, 90% of them seen just once; the ten biggest clones take up around 3.6%. The material sequenced was peripheral blood, taken on day 0 of AZD1222 vaccination. These receptors were obtained from an adult in good health. The CDR3 runs from the conserved cysteine through the conserved F or W. D genes are given only for firm matches. Expanded clones are given a class, and other clones once, few, many or no size at all.

TGTGCCAGCAGCGTAGAGGACAGGGGAACGCAGTATTTT	CASSVEDRGTQYF	-	TRBV9	TRBJ2-3	TRBD1
TGTGCCAGCAGCCCTAGACTAGCGGGGGGCTACAATGAGCAGTTCTTC	CASSPRLAGGYNEQFF	-	TRBV7-8	TRBJ2-1	TRBD2
TGTGCCTGGTGGGACAGGGGGTATCGCTATGGCTACACCTTC	CAWWDRGYRYGYTF	-	TRBV30	TRBJ1-2	TRBD1
TGTGCCAGCGTCATAGGATTGAGAGGCCACGAGCAGTACTTC	CASVIGLRGHEQYF	-	TRBV6-6	TRBJ2-7	-
TGTGCCAGCAGCTCCAGGCCGGTAAACACTGAAGCTTTCTTT	CASSSRPVNTEAFF	-	TRBV6-5	TRBJ1-1	-
TGTGCCAGCAGTCCATGGGCAGGGGGCGCTGAAGCTTTCTTT	CASSPWAGGAEAFF	-	TRBV28	TRBJ1-1	TRBD1
TGTGCCAGCAGCCCTTTTATCGCTCCTGCCAGCTACGAGCAGTACTTC	CASSPFIAPASYEQYF	-	TRBV6-2/TRBV6-3	TRBJ2-7	-
TGTGCCAGCAGCCCGGGGACGGGAGGAAACACCATATATTTT	CASSPGTGGNTIYF	-	TRBV11-2	TRBJ1-3	-
TGTGCCAGCAGTAGGGCTAACTATGGCTACACCTTC	CASSRANYGYTF	-	TRBV5-6	TRBJ1-2	-
TGTGCCAGCAGCCTCCCGGGGGTTAACGAGCAGTACTTC	CASSLPGVNEQYF	once	TRBV5-4	TRBJ2-7	-
TGTGCCAGCAGTTGCACTGTCGGATTGGGCACTGAAGCTTTCTTT	CASSCTVGLGTEAFF	-	TRBV6-7	TRBJ1-1	-
TGTGCCAGTAGTATAGGAGGGGAGAGTCAGCCCCAGCATTTT	CASSIGGESQPQHF	-	TRBV19	TRBJ1-5	-